Sequencing of this T cell receptor (beta chain) was carried out in a study of cytotoxic CD8 clonotypes in ibrutinib-treated CLL. Study in general: Response was recorded as partial in roughly 25 patients and complete in 2; at median approximately 65 months, approximately 14 remained remitted and around twelve had progressed. General study results and limits: Clonality grew at ibrutinib response; at progression, it decreased back toward baseline.

The CDR3 extends over 15 amino acids. CDR1 is SGHTA, CDR2 FQGNSA, per germline. V lost 0 bases and J 4 bases, leaving 13 bases between the germline ends. Of note for this clone: As yet, its antigen is unknown.

TCR beta library input comprised roughly 2.2 micrograms of genomic DNA from cryopreserved PBMCs. Profiling relied on immunoSEQ multiplex PCR, and the TCRdb table lists in-frame clones only, not all of them. The sample lists about 60,000 clones, about 54% seen once, with 24% in the top ten. Sample: PBMCs, taken at disease progression, from a patient treated with ibrutinib. The TCR was taken from a human donor with chronic lymphocytic leukemia. V is TRBV7-2 and J is TRBJ2-7; unclear D gene. CDR3 sequence: CASSLALGHGYEQYF. CDR3 in DNA: TGTGCCAGCAGCTTAGCGCTGGGCCACGGATACGAGCAGTACTTC.